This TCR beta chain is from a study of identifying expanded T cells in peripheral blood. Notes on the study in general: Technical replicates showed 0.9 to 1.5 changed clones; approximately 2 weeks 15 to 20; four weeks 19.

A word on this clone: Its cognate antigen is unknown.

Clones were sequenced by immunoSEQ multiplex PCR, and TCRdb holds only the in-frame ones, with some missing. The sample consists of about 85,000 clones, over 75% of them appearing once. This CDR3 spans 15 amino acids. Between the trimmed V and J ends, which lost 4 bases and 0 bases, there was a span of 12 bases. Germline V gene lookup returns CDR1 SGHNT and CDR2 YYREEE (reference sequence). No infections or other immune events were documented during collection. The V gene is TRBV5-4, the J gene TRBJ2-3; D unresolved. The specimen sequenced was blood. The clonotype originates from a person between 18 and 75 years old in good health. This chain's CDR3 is CASSIRSTSTDTQYF. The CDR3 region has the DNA TGTGCCAGCAGCATACGCAGTACTAGCACAGATACGCAGTATTTT.